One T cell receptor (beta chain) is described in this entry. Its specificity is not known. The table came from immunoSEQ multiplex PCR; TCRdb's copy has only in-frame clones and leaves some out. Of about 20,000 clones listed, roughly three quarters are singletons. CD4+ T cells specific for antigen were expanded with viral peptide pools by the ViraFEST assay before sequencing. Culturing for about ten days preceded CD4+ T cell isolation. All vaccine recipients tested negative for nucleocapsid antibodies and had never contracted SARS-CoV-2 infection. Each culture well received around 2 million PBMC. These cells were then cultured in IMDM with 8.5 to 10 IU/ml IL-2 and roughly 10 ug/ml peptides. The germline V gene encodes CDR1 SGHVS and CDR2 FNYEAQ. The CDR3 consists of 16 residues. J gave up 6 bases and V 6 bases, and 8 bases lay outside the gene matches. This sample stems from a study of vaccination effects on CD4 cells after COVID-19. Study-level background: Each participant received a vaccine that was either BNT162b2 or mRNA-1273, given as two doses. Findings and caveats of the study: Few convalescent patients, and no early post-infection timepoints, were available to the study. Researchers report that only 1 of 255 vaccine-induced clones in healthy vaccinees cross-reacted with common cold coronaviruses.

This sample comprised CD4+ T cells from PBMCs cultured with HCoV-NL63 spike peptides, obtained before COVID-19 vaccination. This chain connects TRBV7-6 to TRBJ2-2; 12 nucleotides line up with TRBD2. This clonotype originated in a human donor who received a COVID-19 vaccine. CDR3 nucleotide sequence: TGTGCCAGCAGACTAATGACTAGCGGGGGAGCCGGGGAGCTGTTTTTT. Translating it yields CASRLMTSGGAGELFF.